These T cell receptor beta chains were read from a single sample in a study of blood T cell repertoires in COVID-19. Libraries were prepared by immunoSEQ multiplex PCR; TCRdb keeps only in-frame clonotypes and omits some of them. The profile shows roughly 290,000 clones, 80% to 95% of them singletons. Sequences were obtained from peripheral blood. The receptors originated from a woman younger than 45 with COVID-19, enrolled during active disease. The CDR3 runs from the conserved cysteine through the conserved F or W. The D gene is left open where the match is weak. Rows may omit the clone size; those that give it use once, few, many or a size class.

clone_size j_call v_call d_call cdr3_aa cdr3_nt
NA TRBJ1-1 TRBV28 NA CASSSSVNTEAFF TGTGCCAGCAGTTCTTCTGTGAACACTGAAGCTTTCTTT
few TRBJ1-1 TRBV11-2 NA CASSFALMNTEAFF TGTGCCAGCAGCTTCGCGCTTATGAACACTGAAGCTTTCTTT
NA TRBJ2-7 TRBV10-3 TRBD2 CATSLGGEQYF TGTGCCACCTCTCTGGGGGGGGAGCAGTACTTC
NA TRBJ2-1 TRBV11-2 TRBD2 CASSVGTSGRTNEQFF TGTGCCAGCAGCGTCGGGACTAGCGGGAGAACTAATGAGCAGTTCTTC
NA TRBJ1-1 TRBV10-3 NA CAIMGSLNTEAFF TGTGCCATCATGGGTAGCTTGAACACTGAAGCTTTCTTT
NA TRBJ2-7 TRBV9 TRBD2 CASSVGAGGVYEQYF TGTGCCAGCAGCGTAGGAGCGGGAGGGGTTTACGAGCAGTACTTC
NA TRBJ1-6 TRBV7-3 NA CASSAQGIDSPLHF TGTGCCAGCAGCGCACAGGGAATTGATTCACCCCTCCACTTT
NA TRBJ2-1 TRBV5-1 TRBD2 CASSLRTSGSGEQFF TGCGCCAGCAGCTTACGGACTAGCGGGAGTGGTGAGCAGTTCTTC
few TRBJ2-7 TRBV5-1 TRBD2 CASSELSGPYEQYF TGCGCCAGCAGCGAACTTAGCGGGCCCTACGAGCAGTACTTC
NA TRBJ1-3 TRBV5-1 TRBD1 CASSLGQGGGNTIYF TGCGCCAGCAGCCTGGGACAGGGAGGTGGAAACACCATATATTTT
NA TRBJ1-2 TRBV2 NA CASSEMAYGYTF TGTGCCAGCAGTGAAATGGCCTATGGCTACACCTTC
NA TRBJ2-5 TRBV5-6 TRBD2 CASSLGTSIETQYF TGTGCCAGCAGCTTGGGGACTAGCATAGAGACCCAGTACTTC
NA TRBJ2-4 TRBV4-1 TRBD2 CASSRLAGEPNIQYF TGCGCCAGCAGCAGACTAGCGGGAGAACCGAACATTCAGTACTTC
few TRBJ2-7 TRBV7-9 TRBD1 CASSSRTGRAYEQYF TGTGCCAGCAGCTCCCGGACAGGGAGAGCCTACGAGCAGTACTTC
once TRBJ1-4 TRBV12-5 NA CASGLLSGGEKLFF TGTGCTAGTGGTTTGTTGTCAGGTGGCGAAAAACTGTTTTTT
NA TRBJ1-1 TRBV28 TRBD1 CASSFRQGRNTEAFF TGTGCCAGCAGTTTCCGACAGGGGAGGAACACTGAAGCTTTCTTT
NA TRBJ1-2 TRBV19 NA CASSTRTAYGYTF TGTGCCAGTAGTACCCGGACAGCCTATGGCTACACCTTC
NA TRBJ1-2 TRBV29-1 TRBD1 CSVHEGGNYGYTF TGCAGCGTGCACGAAGGGGGCAACTATGGCTACACCTTC
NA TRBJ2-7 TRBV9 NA CASSVVAGLPYEQYF TGTGCCAGCAGCGTAGTTGCAGGGCTACCCTACGAGCAGTACTTC
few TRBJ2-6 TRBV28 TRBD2 CASTGSGISGANVLTF TGTGCCAGCACCGGTAGCGGGATCTCTGGGGCCAACGTCCTGACTTTC
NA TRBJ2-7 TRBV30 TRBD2 CAWTRGGSDEQYF TGTGCCTGGACCCGGGGGGGGTCTGACGAGCAGTACTTC